The 9 T cell receptor beta chains presented below share a single source sample, sequenced in a study of T cells after yellow fever vaccination. MiXCR, applied by TCRdb to the 5' RACE reads, yields one record per CDR3 protein. The sample holds approximately 330,000 distinct CDR3 sequences; roughly an eighth are singletons and the top ten take roughly 3%. Sequenced here: CD4+ T cells sorted from PBMCs, sampled 15 days after the yellow fever booster vaccination. The receptors were sampled from a man younger than 35 who received the YFV17D yellow fever vaccine.

This clonotype was seen a few times. This chain connects TRBV12-3 or TRBV12-4 to TRBJ1-4; no clear D. V dropped 6 bases and J dropped 4 bases, with 12 bases sitting between them. The CDR3 extends over 14 amino acids. The CDR3 reads CASRPSIHNEKLFF. The CDR3 DNA reads as TGTGCCAGCAGGCCCAGCATTCATAATGAAAAACTGTTTTTT.

The chain joins TRBV12-3 or TRBV12-4 to TRBJ2-2; D might be TRBD1 (5 bases). V lost 5 bases, J lost 9 bases, and 10 bases lay in between. The CDR3 length is 12 residues. CDR3 in amino acids: CASSRQSRELFF. In DNA, the CDR3 is TGTGCCAGCAGTCGACAGTCACGGGAGCTGTTTTTT.

The rearrangement joins TRBV7-3 to TRBJ2-7; 8 positions agree with TRBD1. With 3 bases clipped from V and 0 bases from J, the junction kept 4 bases outside the gene matches. The CDR3 sequence is 15 residues long. Germline V CDR1 and CDR2: SGHTA, FQGTGA. CDR3 region: CASSFGQGGSYEQYF. The CDR3 region has the DNA TGTGCCAGCAGCTTTGGACAGGGAGGCTCCTACGAGCAGTACTTC.

The rearrangement uses TRBV4-3 and TRBJ1-5, with D tentatively TRBD1 (5 bases). The CDR3 has 16 residues. CDR1 is LGHNA and CDR2 is YSLEER in the germline V gene. The germline V and J ends were trimmed by 0 bases and 0 bases, with 9 bases remaining between them. CDR3 sequence (DNA): TGCGCCAGCAGCCAAGATTCCAGGGCTAGCAATCAGCCCCAGCATTTT. Translating gives CASSQDSRASNQPQHF.

This clonotype showed up just a few times. V usage is TRBV5-1 and J usage is TRBJ2-5, with 12 bases identical to TRBD1. With V trimmed by 4 bases and J by 5 bases, 9 bases remained unmatched. The germline V gene has CDR1 SGHRS and CDR2 YFSETQ. This CDR3 has 16 amino acids. The CDR3 region is CASSPTGTGGEETQYF. In DNA, the CDR3 is TGCGCCAGCAGCCCAACCGGGACAGGGGGCGAGGAGACCCAGTACTTC.

This clonotype was counted only a few times. V usage is TRBV6-5 and J usage is TRBJ2-7; 11 bases are shared with TRBD1. The CDR3 consists of 15 residues. Germline loops: CDR1 MNHEY, CDR2 SVGAGI. V shed 0 bases, J shed 3 bases, and the junction held 1 base outside the gene matches. This chain's CDR3 is CASSYSGTGGYEQYV. The CDR3, as DNA: TGTGCCAGCAGTTACTCGGGGACAGGGGGCTACGAGCAGTACGTC.

This clonotype was recorded many times. The V and J genes are TRBV6-2 or TRBV6-3 and TRBJ2-1; D gene unclear. This CDR3 is 17 amino acids long. CDR1 and CDR2 from the germline V gene are MNHEY and SVGEGT. V lost 5 bases and J 0 bases, leaving 17 bases between the germline ends. The CDR3, as DNA: TGTGCCAGCAGTCCCTTCCCCATGAGATTCTCCTACAATGAGCAGTTCTTC. This gives the protein CASSPFPMRFSYNEQFF.

This clonotype has more than one count but fewer than ten. J is TRBJ1-1 and V is TRBV20-1; D uncertain. The V and J ends lost 0 bases and 0 bases respectively, with 17 bases between them. This CDR3 is built from 17 residues. Germline V lookup: CDR1 DFQATT, CDR2 SNEGSKA (reference sequence). The CDR3 region is CSARDKYRWGLNTEAFF. The DNA of the CDR3 is TGCAGTGCTAGAGATAAATACCGTTGGGGTTTGAACACTGAAGCTTTCTTT.

This clonotype has at least ten counts. The J gene is TRBJ1-6, the V gene TRBV20-1; D gene uncertain. The CDR3 loop spans 17 amino acids. V shed 5 bases and J shed 0 bases, with 17 bases lying between them. Germline-derived CDR1 and CDR2 are DFQATT and SNEGSKA (reference sequence). CDR3 sequence: CSAVCTPTSSYNSPLHF. The CDR3 nucleotides read TGCAGTGCTGTCTGTACTCCGACGAGCTCCTATAATTCACCCCTCCACTTT.